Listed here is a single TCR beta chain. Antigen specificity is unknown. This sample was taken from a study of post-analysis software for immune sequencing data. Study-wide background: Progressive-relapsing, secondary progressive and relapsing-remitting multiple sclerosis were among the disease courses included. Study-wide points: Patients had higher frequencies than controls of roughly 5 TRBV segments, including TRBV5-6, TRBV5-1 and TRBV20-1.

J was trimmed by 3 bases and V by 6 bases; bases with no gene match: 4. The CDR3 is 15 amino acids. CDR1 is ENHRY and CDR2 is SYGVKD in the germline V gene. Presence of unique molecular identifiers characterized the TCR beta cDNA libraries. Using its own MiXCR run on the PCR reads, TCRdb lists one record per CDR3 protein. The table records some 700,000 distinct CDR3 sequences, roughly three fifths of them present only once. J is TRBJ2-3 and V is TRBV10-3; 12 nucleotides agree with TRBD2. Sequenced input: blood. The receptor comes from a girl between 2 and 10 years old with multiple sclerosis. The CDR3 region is CAIRRTSGETDTQYF. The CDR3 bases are TGTGCCATCAGACGGACTAGCGGGGAGACAGATACGCAGTATTTT.